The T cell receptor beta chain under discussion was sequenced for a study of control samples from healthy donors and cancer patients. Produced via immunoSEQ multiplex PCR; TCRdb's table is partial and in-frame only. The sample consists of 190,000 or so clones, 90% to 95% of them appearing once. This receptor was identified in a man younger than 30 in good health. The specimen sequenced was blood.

CDR3 sequence reads: CASSLGGRSYNEQFF. CDR3 nucleotide sequence: TGTGCCAGCAGCTTGGGGGGCCGGTCCTACAATGAGCAGTTCTTC. The chain combines TRBV7-8 with TRBJ2-1, with D perhaps matching TRBD1 or TRBD2 (6 bases each). This CDR3 contains 15 residues. Trimming took 3 bases from V and 1 from J, leaving 10 bases between them. Germline CDR1 reads SGHVS; CDR2 reads FQNEAQ. The whole variable domain, remainder taken from reference TRBV7-8 and TRBJ2-1, is GAGVSQSPRYKVAKRGQDVALRCDPISGHVSLFWYQQALGQGPEFLTYFQNEAQLDKSGLPSDRFFAERPEGSVSTLKIQRTQQEDSAVYLCASSLGGRSYNEQFFGPGTRLTVL.